A single T cell receptor (beta chain) is shown here with its context. TCRdb redid the clone calls on the PCR reads using MiXCR. The sample gives about 14,000 clones, less than 25% of which show up once; about 8% is in the top ten. Germline loops: CDR1 LNHDA, CDR2 SQIVND (reference sequence). V lost 4 bases and J lost 9; bases outside the gene matches: 11. This CDR3 has 15 amino acids. This entry belongs to a study of metastatic and nonmetastatic thyroid tumors. Prior to thyroid surgery, none of the patients had received any treatment. The chain employs TRBV19 and TRBJ1-5; 8 bases fit TRBD1. This clonotype originated in a female donor with papillary thyroid cancer or a benign thyroid nodule (not recorded which). Some clones in this sample may be carry-over from other donors' samples. Specimen: blood. The CDR3 region is CASSKGRGPWRPQHF. The DNA of the CDR3 is TGTGCCAGTAGTAAAGGCAGGGGGCCGTGGCGGCCCCAGCATTTT.